These 28 T cell receptor beta chains were all obtained from the same sample, sequenced in a study of neoadjuvant nivolumab and ipilimumab in lung cancer. Clones were sequenced by immunoSEQ multiplex PCR, and TCRdb holds only the in-frame ones, with some missing. The sample records fewer than 35,000 clones, 90% being singletons. The source material was peripheral blood, sampled after neoadjuvant nivolumab, alone or with ipilimumab, at or shortly before surgery. The receptors here all came from an adult with non-small cell lung cancer.

V is TRBV6-1 and J is TRBJ1-4, with 7 bases lining up with TRBD1. This CDR3 spans 15 amino acids. The junction had 12 bases not matched to a gene; V was cut back by 1 base and J by 13 bases. Germline-derived CDR1 and CDR2 are MNHNS and SASEGT. Here the CDR3 DNA reads TGTGCCAGCAGTGAAGAGGGGGCCGGGGTCGTAGCACTGTTTTTT. Protein product: CASSEEGAGVVALFF.

V gene TRBV9 combines with J gene TRBJ1-1, with D tentatively TRBD1 (5 bases). This CDR3 spans 14 amino acids. Germline CDR1 SGDLS, CDR2 YYNGEE. V was cut by 3 bases and J by 1 base, with 10 bases left in between. The CDR3 spells CASSAVTGNTEAFF. CDR3 sequence (DNA): TGTGCCAGCAGCGCAGTAACAGGGAACACTGAAGCTTTCTTT.

This rearrangement joins TRBV10-3 to TRBJ2-7, with D unresolved. Trimming stripped 8 bases from V and 4 bases from J, with 21 bases between. CDR1 ENHRY and CDR2 SYGVKD come from the germline V gene. This CDR3 contains 15 residues. The CDR3 nucleotides read TGTGCCATCCTTAATAGGCGAGCAGATTCATACGAGCAGTACTTC. This encodes CAILNRRADSYEQYF.

This chain connects TRBV11-1 to TRBJ2-1; 10 bases fit TRBD2. V lost 4 bases and J lost 4; bases outside the gene matches: 10. This CDR3 has 17 residues. Germline values: CDR1 SGHAT, CDR2 FQDESV (reference sequence). CDR3 DNA: TGTGCCAGCAGCTCCGAACTACTAGCGGGGACTTACAATGAGCAGTTCTTC. It translates to CASSSELLAGTYNEQFF.

V usage is TRBV6-4 and J usage is TRBJ2-5; maybe TRBD1 (5 bases). V was cut by 4 bases and J by 2 bases, with 8 bases left in between. The germline gives CDR1 MRHNA, CDR2 SNTAGT. The CDR3 runs 13 residues. In nucleotides, the CDR3 is TGTGCCAGCAGTGTCGACAGACAAGAGACCCAGTACTTC. Protein sequence: CASSVDRQETQYF.

This clone was counted once. The gene calls are TRBV7-9 and TRBJ1-2; no clear D gene. The germline V gene encodes CDR1 SEHNR and CDR2 FQNEAQ (reference sequence). Between the trimmed V and J ends, which lost 0 bases and 3 bases, there was a span of 8 bases. This CDR3 is built from 14 residues. CDR3 in amino acids: CASSLAGSYYGYTF. CDR3 sequence (DNA): TGTGCCAGCAGCTTAGCGGGCAGCTACTATGGCTACACCTTC. Drawing the rest from reference TRBV7-9 and TRBJ1-2, the complete variable domain is DTGVSQNPRHKITKRGQNVTFRCDPISEHNRLYWYRQTLGQGPEFLTYFQNEAQLEKSRLLSDRFSAERPKGSFSTLEIQRTEQGDSAMYLCASSLAGSYYGYTFGSGTRLTVV.

This chain uses TRBV18 with TRBJ1-3, with TRBD1 as a possible D gene (5 bases). CDR1 and CDR2 (germline): KGHSH, LQKENI. Trimming shortened V by 9 bases and J by 4 bases, and 13 bases separated the two germline ends. The CDR3 covers 13 residues. CDR3 region: CASEGSSGNTIYF. The DNA of the CDR3 is TGTGCCAGTGAGGGGAGCTCCGGAAACACCATATATTTT.

V usage is TRBV5-6 and J usage is TRBJ1-5; D is undetermined. Per germline, CDR1 SGHDT and CDR2 YYEEEE. This CDR3 is 14 amino acids long. The V and J ends lost 2 bases and 1 base respectively, with 7 bases between them. CDR3 amino acids: CASSFRASNQPQHF. The CDR3 DNA reads TGTGCCAGCAGCTTCAGAGCGAGCAATCAGCCCCAGCATTTT.

The gene calls are TRBV7-9 and TRBJ1-2, with a possible D match to TRBD1 (5 bases). The CDR3 covers 14 residues. From germline, CDR1 is SEHNR and CDR2 FQNEAQ (reference sequence). V gave up 1 base and J gave up 8 bases, with 14 bases separating them. The CDR3 sequence: CASSLDGASGGYTF. The CDR3 DNA is TGTGCCAGCAGCTTAGATGGGGCCTCGGGAGGCTACACCTTC.

The V call is TRBV7-2, the J call TRBJ1-2, with TRBD1 matching 9 bases. V dropped 2 bases and J dropped 2; count of bases not matched to a gene: 6. Germline CDR1 SGHTA, CDR2 FQGNSA. The CDR3 has 16 amino acids. CDR3 DNA sequence: TGTGCCAGCAGCTTACTAACTACAGGGGGCAACTATGGCTACACCTTC. It encodes CASSLLTTGGNYGYTF.

The chain couples TRBV5-1 to TRBJ2-7; weak D call: TRBD1 (5 bases). Looked up from germline, CDR1 is SGHRS and CDR2 is YFSETQ. V shed 4 bases and J shed 0 bases, with 14 bases lying between them. The CDR3 loop spans 15 amino acids. The CDR3 DNA reads TGCGCCAGCAGCCCTGGCAGGGCCTCCTCCTACGAGCAGTACTTC. Encoded protein: CASSPGRASSYEQYF.

As DNA, the CDR3 is TGTGCCAGCAGCTTACAGGGCGGCGAGCAGTACTTC. Encoded protein: CASSLQGGEQYF. This sequence joins TRBV7-6 and TRBJ2-7; tentatively, D is TRBD1 (5 bases). The CDR3 runs 12 residues. The ends were cut back, 2 bases at V and 6 bases at J, with 8 bases in the middle. In germline, CDR1 is SGHVS, CDR2 FNYEAQ.

This sequence joins TRBV5-4 and TRBJ1-2; 12 nucleotides align to TRBD1. The trim removed 3 bases at V and 7 bases at J, leaving 10 bases unmatched. The CDR3 consists of 16 residues. CDR1 SGHNT and CDR2 YYREEE come from the germline V gene (reference sequence). CDR3 DNA sequence: TGTGCCAGCAGCTCAGGGACAGGGGGCCCTTGGGGTGGCTACACCTTC. Its translation is CASSSGTGGPWGGYTF. The full variable domain, completed using reference TRBV5-4 and TRBJ1-2, is ETGVTQSPTHLIKTRGQQVTLRCSSQSGHNTVSWYQQALGQGPQFIFQYYREEENGRGNFPPRFSGLQFPNYSSELNVNALELDDSALYLCASSSGTGGPWGGYTFGSGTRLTVV.

The genes are TRBV5-1 and TRBJ1-2; D possibly corresponds to TRBD1 (5 bases). Trimming took 6 bases from V and 4 from J, leaving 19 bases between them. The CDR3 length is 15 residues. The germline V gene encodes CDR1 SGHRS and CDR2 YFSETQ. CDR3 sequence: CASTGGPGTTYGYTF. As DNA, the CDR3 is TGCGCCAGCACCGGAGGACCAGGGACGACCTATGGCTACACCTTC. Filled out from reference TRBV5-1 and TRBJ1-2, the complete variable domain reads KAGVTQTPRYLIKTRGQQVTLSCSPISGHRSVSWYQQTPGQGLQFLFEYFSETQRNKGNFPGRFSGRQFSNSRSEMNVSTLELGDSALYLCASTGGPGTTYGYTFGSGTRLTVV.

This clone was seen once. This chain joins TRBV7-8 and TRBJ1-5; D unclear. From germline, CDR1 is SGHVS and CDR2 FQNEAQ. The CDR3 totals 13 residues. The V end was cut by 5 bases, the J end by 3 bases, with 8 bases between. CDR3 sequence reads: CASSRGPNQPQHF. Here the CDR3 DNA reads TGTGCCAGCAGCCGAGGGCCCAATCAGCCCCAGCATTTT.

This clone occurred once. The chain uses TRBV2 and TRBJ2-2; unclear D gene. Germline CDR1 and CDR2: SNHLY and FYNNEI. This CDR3 region has 15 residues. V shed 6 bases and J shed 0 bases, with 11 bases lying between them. In DNA, the CDR3 is TGTGCCAGCAGGGCCTGGGCTGCGAACACCGGGGAGCTGTTTTTT. It specifies CASRAWAANTGELFF.

The chain couples TRBV28 to TRBJ1-1; TRBD1 matches at 10 bases. CDR3 size: 12 residues. Unmatched junction bases numbered 1, after V lost 8 bases and J lost 4 bases. CDR1 and CDR2 (germline): MDHEN, SYDVKM. The CDR3 coding sequence is TGTGCCAGCCGACAGGGGGCCACTGAAGCTTTCTTT. This sequence encodes CASRQGATEAFF.

The chain links TRBV7-9 to TRBJ1-2; no clear D. Germline lookup yields CDR1 SEHNR and CDR2 FQNEAQ (reference sequence). This CDR3 region has 15 residues. V lost 4 bases and J lost 6, with 18 bases in between. The CDR3 sequence is CASSSPGAPGDGYTF. The CDR3 DNA follows: TGTGCCAGCAGCTCCCCTGGAGCCCCTGGCGATGGCTACACCTTC.

The J gene is TRBJ1-5, the V gene TRBV5-5; 7 bases are shared with TRBD1. This CDR3 region has 16 residues. Looked up from germline, CDR1 is SGHKS and CDR2 is YYEKEE (reference sequence). After removal of 4 bases from V and 5 bases from J, the junction contained 12 bases not matched to a gene. CDR3 DNA: TGTGCCAGCAGCCAATCCCACACACAGGGGCATCAGCCCCAGCATTTT. It yields the protein CASSQSHTQGHQPQHF.

The chain has TRBV6-1 and TRBJ2-5; perhaps TRBD2 as D (7 bases). With 3 bases removed from V and 7 bases from J, the gap between germline ends came to 18 bases. Germline V CDR1 and CDR2: MNHNS, SASEGT. This CDR3 region has 15 residues. CDR3 nucleotide sequence: TGTGCCAGCAGTGACCTCGGGCGGGGGCGCGGGACCCAGTACTTC. Its translation is CASSDLGRGRGTQYF.

The chain recombines TRBV5-4 with TRBJ1-5; no definite D call. The CDR3 has 14 residues. V lost 0 bases and J lost 5, with 9 bases in between. Germline values: CDR1 SGHNT, CDR2 YYREEE (reference sequence). CDR3 residues: CASSLDAGDQPQHF. The CDR3 nucleotides read TGTGCCAGCAGCTTGGACGCCGGGGATCAGCCCCAGCATTTT.

This clone showed up just a few times. This rearrangement joins TRBV5-1 to TRBJ2-2, with 8 nucleotides matching TRBD2. CDR3 size: 14 residues. With V trimmed by 3 bases and J by 3 bases, 1 base remained unmatched. Germline values: CDR1 SGHRS, CDR2 YFSETQ. CDR3: CASSWGLDTGELFF. In DNA form, the CDR3 reads TGCGCCAGCAGCTGGGGACTAGACACCGGGGAGCTGTTTTTT.

The gene calls are TRBV4-3 and TRBJ1-4; D is undetermined. Germline CDR1 and CDR2: LGHNA and YSLEER. V was clipped by 0 bases and J by 4 bases, with 12 bases between them. This CDR3 contains 16 residues. CDR3 nucleotide sequence: TGCGCCAGCAGCCAAGATCTGGGCCAGCTTAATGAAAAACTGTTTTTT. It codes for CASSQDLGQLNEKLFF.

The V call is TRBV5-1, the J call TRBJ1-5; weak D call: TRBD1 (6 bases). Germline V gives CDR1 SGHRS, CDR2 YFSETQ. The CDR3 length is 13 residues. Trimming shortened V by 4 bases and J by 6 bases, and 11 bases separated the two germline ends. For the CDR3, the DNA is TGCGCCAGCAGCGGGGGCGCCGGTCAGCCCCAGCATTTT. Residues: CASSGGAGQPQHF.

On this clone: The sample carries other DNA sequences with the same CDR3. This chain joins TRBV5-1 and TRBJ1-4, with 7 bases matching TRBD1. This CDR3 has 14 amino acids. Germline values: CDR1 SGHRS, CDR2 YFSETQ. With V trimmed by 2 bases and J by 7 bases, 5 bases remained unmatched. CDR3 residues: CASSFGQGGEKLFF. CDR3 sequence (DNA): TGCGCCAGCAGCTTTGGGCAGGGGGGTGAAAAACTGTTTTTT.

The chain carries TRBV7-7 and TRBJ2-1; D is tentatively TRBD1 or TRBD2 (5 bases each). Trimming left V 6 bases short and J 0 bases short, with 15 bases between. This CDR3 is built from 16 residues. From germline, CDR1 is SSHAT and CDR2 FNYEAQ (reference sequence). CDR3 loop: CASSWGSPGSYNEQFF. The CDR3 coding sequence is TGTGCCAGCAGTTGGGGGTCCCCGGGCTCCTACAATGAGCAGTTCTTC.

The rearrangement joins TRBV6-5 to TRBJ2-1, with no clear D. V was shortened by 2 bases and J by 8 bases, with 16 bases between the two germline ends. Per germline, CDR1 MNHEY and CDR2 SVGAGI. The CDR3 is made up of 15 amino acids. The CDR3 sequence is CASSYQVARVDEQFF. CDR3 in DNA: TGTGCCAGCAGTTACCAAGTTGCACGGGTAGATGAGCAGTTCTTC.

The chain recombines TRBV7-8 with TRBJ1-1, with D perhaps matching TRBD1 (5 bases). Per germline, CDR1 SGHVS and CDR2 FQNEAQ. Trimming took 6 bases from V and 0 from J, leaving 11 bases between them. The CDR3 has 14 amino acids. The CDR3 spells CASSYLGVNTEAFF. CDR3 in DNA: TGTGCCAGCAGTTATTTGGGGGTGAACACTGAAGCTTTCTTT.